These 14 T cell receptor beta chains came from one sample sequenced in a study of blood T cells in healthy people across ages. A sample-barcoded 5' primer and a J-beta primer mix were used in a second PCR of about 7 to 12 cycles. TCRdb recomputed calls from the 5' RACE reads with MiXCR, one row per CDR3 protein. This table has hundreds of thousands of distinct CDR3 sequences, about 40% appearing once. Specimen: blood. These receptor sequences come from a woman aged 55 to 70 in good health.

This clonotype has just one count. The chain has TRBV5-1 and TRBJ2-7; D is uncertain. This CDR3 spans 14 amino acids. Germline CDR1 reads SGHRS; CDR2 reads YFSETQ. Trimming shortened V by 0 bases and J by 3 bases, and 10 bases separated the two germline ends. CDR3 nucleotide sequence: TGCGCCAGCAGCTTGGCAGAGGCAGACTACGAGCAGTACTTC. Translation gives CASSLAEADYEQYF.

The chain is built from TRBV25-1 and TRBJ2-5; 8 nucleotides align to TRBD1. There are 15 residues in the CDR3. V lost 6 bases and J lost 3; bases outside the gene matches: 9. Germline CDR1 MGHDK, CDR2 SYGVNS. The CDR3 coding sequence is TGTGCCAGCAGCCTGCCCCAGGACAGGGAAGAGACCCAGTACTTC. This encodes CASSLPQDREETQYF.

The chain has TRBV6-5 and TRBJ1-1; 8 nucleotides agree with TRBD1. Germline V CDR1 and CDR2: MNHEY, SVGAGI. J gave up 4 bases and V 2 bases, and 3 bases lay outside the gene matches. This CDR3 spans 14 amino acids. The CDR3 DNA sequence: TGTGCCAGCAGTTACGGGGGACAGGTCACTGAAGCTTTCTTT. As protein: CASSYGGQVTEAFF.

This chain joins TRBV7-6 and TRBJ2-7; D is perhaps TRBD1 (6 bases). Germline assignment: CDR1 SGHVS and CDR2 FNYEAQ. Trimming left V 5 bases short and J 4 bases short, with 15 bases between. The CDR3 covers 14 residues. CDR3 nucleotides: TGTGCCAGCAGCCTTACAGGGTCCGGGTACGAGCAGTACTTC. Translating gives CASSLTGSGYEQYF.

This rearrangement joins TRBV20-1 to TRBJ2-3; D possibly corresponds to TRBD1 (5 bases). CDR3 length: 12 residues. Germline lookup yields CDR1 DFQATT and CDR2 SNEGSKA (reference sequence). Between the trimmed V and J ends, which lost 7 bases and 2 bases, there was a span of 10 bases. The chain's CDR3 is CSEKGDTDTQYF. In nucleotides, the CDR3 is TGCAGTGAGAAAGGGGACACAGATACGCAGTATTTT.

This chain uses TRBV20-1 with TRBJ1-5; D is perhaps TRBD1 (5 bases). Germline assignment: CDR1 DFQATT and CDR2 SNEGSKA (reference sequence). The V and J ends lost 3 bases and 6 bases respectively, with 15 bases between them. The CDR3 contains 14 residues. CDR3 DNA sequence: TGCAGTGCTAGGGCGACAGTCCGGGGTCAGCCCCAGCATTTT. This sequence encodes CSARATVRGQPQHF.

The chain carries TRBV5-5 and TRBJ2-7, with 9 bases fitting TRBD2. The assigned J gene may be wrong: the sequence end matches TRBJ2-5 better. Germline assignment: CDR1 SGHKS and CDR2 YYEKEE (reference sequence). CDR3 length: 15 amino acids. CDR3 in DNA: TGTGCCAGCAGCTTGGGGGCGGGAGGGTCGGAGACCCAGTACTTC. Its translation: CASSLGAGGSETQYF.

V is TRBV7-3 and J is TRBJ2-7, with D maybe TRBD1 (7 bases). This CDR3 comprises 15 residues. Germline assignment: CDR1 SGHTA and CDR2 FQGTGA. V lost 5 bases and J lost 6, with 20 bases in between. CDR3 residues: CASSPQGGRGLEQYF. The CDR3, as DNA: TGTGCCAGCAGCCCACAAGGGGGCCGGGGGCTCGAGCAGTACTTC. The full variable domain, completed using reference TRBV7-3 and TRBJ2-7, is GAGVSQTPSNKVTEKGKYVELRCDPISGHTALYWYRQSLGQGPEFLIYFQGTGAADDSGLPNDRFFAVRPEGSVSTLKIQRTERGDSAVYLCASSPQGGRGLEQYFGPGTRLTVT.

With respect to this clonotype: This may be a read error, as it is one base from a much larger clone. V gene TRBV4-2 combines with J gene TRBJ2-4; D is uncertain. The end of the DNA aligns better with TRBJ2-7, so the J call may be wrong. The germline V gene encodes CDR1 LGHNA and CDR2 YNFKEQ. The CDR3 has 15 residues. In nucleotides, the CDR3 is TGTGCCAGCAGCCAAGCATCAATTAGGGACTACGAGCAGTACTTC. It is translated as CASSQASIRDYEQYF.

Only one count was recorded for this clonotype. This CDR3 fails to terminate in the conserved phenylalanine or tryptophan, so it likely reflects a read error. The chain has TRBV6-1 and TRBJ2-5; D could derive from TRBD1 or TRBD2 (5 bases each). The CDR3 sequence is 14 residues long. Per germline, CDR1 MNHNS and CDR2 SASEGT. V gave up 6 bases and J gave up 3 bases, with 14 bases separating them. CDR3 sequence (DNA): TGTGCCAGCAGGCCGGGACCGCGGGAAGAGACCCAGTACTAC. Protein: CASRPGPREETQYY.

The rearrangement joins TRBV3-1 to TRBJ2-3; 14 nucleotides match TRBD2. Trimming cost V 8 bases and J 5 bases; bases outside gene matches: 9. Looked up from germline, CDR1 is LGHDT and CDR2 is YNNKEL (reference sequence). The CDR3 covers 16 residues. The chain's CDR3 is CASQPGLAGEVDTQYF. CDR3 bases: TGTGCCAGCCAACCGGGACTAGCGGGAGAAGTAGATACGCAGTATTTT.

This clonotype was seen repeatedly, ten times or more. The CDR3 DNA follows: TGTGCCAGCAGTTACTCTCCTACTAGCGGGATTTACAATGAGCAGTTCTTC. Protein: CASSYSPTSGIYNEQFF. The chain is built from TRBV6-2 or TRBV6-3 and TRBJ2-1; TRBD2 matches at 10 bases. The CDR3 is 17 residues long. Trimming removed 0 bases from V and 4 bases from J; junction bases left unmatched: 6. Germline V CDR1 and CDR2: MNHEY, SVGEGT.

The J gene is TRBJ2-1, the V gene TRBV12-3 or TRBV12-4, with D possibly TRBD2 on 6 matching bases. The V end lost 5 bases, the J end lost 6 bases, and 17 bases lay between the germline ends. CDR3 length: 15 residues. The CDR3 sequence is CASSLRGGAVNEQFF. CDR3 nucleotides: TGTGCCAGCAGTCTCCGCGGAGGGGCGGTCAATGAGCAGTTCTTC.

This clonotype was recorded a few times. The gene calls are TRBV13 and TRBJ2-6; TRBD1 matches 7 bases. This CDR3 region has 15 residues. Germline trimming cut 5 bases from V and 2 bases from J; bases unmatched to any gene: 3. From germline, CDR1 is PRHDT and CDR2 FYEKMQ (reference sequence). The CDR3 here is CASSHTGAGANVLTF. CDR3 nucleotides: TGTGCCAGCAGCCACACAGGGGCTGGGGCCAACGTCCTGACTTTC. Drawing the rest from reference TRBV13 and TRBJ2-6, the complete variable domain is AAGVIQSPRHLIKEKRETATLKCYPIPRHDTVYWYQQGPGQDPQFLISFYEKMQSDKGSIPDRFSAQQFSDYHSELNMSSLELGDSALYFCASSHTGAGANVLTFGAGSRLTVL.